This T cell receptor beta chain originates from a study of tumor and adjacent non-tumor tissue in lung cancer. Turning to the study itself: Each sample yielded some 4 million productive TCRbeta reads on average.

CDR1 is MNHEY and CDR2 is SVGEGT in the germline V gene. CDR3 length: 16 amino acids. RNA was extracted from bulk tissue without any cell sorting. The normal lung tissue was taken more than 3 cm from the tumor edge. A modified ARM-PCR protocol with three rounds of nested PCR amplified TCRbeta. TCRdb itself ran the multiplex PCR reads through MiXCR, one entry per CDR3 protein. The profile covers about 110,000 distinct CDR3 sequences, with about 65% appearing a single time and around 19% taken by the ten largest. The specimen was distant non-tumor lung tissue. J is TRBJ2-1 and V is TRBV6-2 or TRBV6-3; TRBD2 matches at 9 bases. This sequence originates from a man aged 55 to 70 with non-small cell lung cancer. The CDR3 coding sequence is TGTGTCATCAGCACCCTGATAATAGCGGGGGACAATGAGCAGTTCTTC. As protein: CVISTLIIAGDNEQFF.